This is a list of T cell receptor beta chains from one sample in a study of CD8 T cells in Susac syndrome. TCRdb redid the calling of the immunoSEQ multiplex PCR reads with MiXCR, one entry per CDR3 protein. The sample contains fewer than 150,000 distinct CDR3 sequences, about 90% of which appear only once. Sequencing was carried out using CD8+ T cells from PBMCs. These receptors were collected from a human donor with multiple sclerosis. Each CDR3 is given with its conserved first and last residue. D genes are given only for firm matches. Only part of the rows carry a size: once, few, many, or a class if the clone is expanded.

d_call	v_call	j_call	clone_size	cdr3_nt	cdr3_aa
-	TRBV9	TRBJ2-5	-	TGTGCCAGCAGCGTAGGCTGGAACTCCCAAGAGACCCAGTACTTC	CASSVGWNSQETQYF
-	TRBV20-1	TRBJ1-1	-	TGCAGTGCGCAGCCAGCGAACACTGAAGCTTTCTTT	CSAQPANTEAFF
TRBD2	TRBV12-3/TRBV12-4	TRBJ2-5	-	TGTGCCAGCAGTTTAATACTAGCGGGGTCGACCCAGTACTTC	CASSLILAGSTQYF
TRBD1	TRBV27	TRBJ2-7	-	TGTGCCAGCAGTTTATCCGGGGGGGACAGGGGCTACGAGCAGTACTTC	CASSLSGGDRGYEQYF
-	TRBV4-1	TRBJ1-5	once	TGCGCCAGCAGCCGATCTACAGGGTTAGGCAATCAGCCCCAGCATTTT	CASSRSTGLGNQPQHF
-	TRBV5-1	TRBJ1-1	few	TGTGCCAGCAGCTTGGAGGGGAACACTGAAGCTTTCTTT	CASSLEGNTEAFF
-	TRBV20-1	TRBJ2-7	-	TGCAGTGCTAGGTCCGTGACTAGGAGGGACGAGCAGTACTTC	CSARSVTRRDEQYF
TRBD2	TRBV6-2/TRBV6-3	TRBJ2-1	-	TGTGCCAGCTCACTAGCGGCTTACAATGAGCAGTTCTTC	CASSLAAYNEQFF
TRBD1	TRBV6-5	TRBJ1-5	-	TGTGCCAGCAGTTACTCGAGGACAGGAGGATCGCCCCAGCATTTT	CASSYSRTGGSPQHF
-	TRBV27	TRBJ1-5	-	TGTGCCAGCAGTTTACAATGGGGCAATCAGCCCCAGCATTTT	CASSLQWGNQPQHF
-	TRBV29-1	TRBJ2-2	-	TGCAGCGTAGTCACAGGGTCCGGGGAGCTGTTTTTT	CSVVTGSGELFF
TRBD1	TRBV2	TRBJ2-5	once	TGTGCCAGCAGTGGGGAGGCGGGGACAGGGGGCCGGTGGGAGACCCAGTACTTC	CASSGEAGTGGRWETQYF
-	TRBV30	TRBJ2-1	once	TGTGCCTGGATCCCCCCCAGAACTCCCTACAATGAGCAGTTCTTC	CAWIPPRTPYNEQFF
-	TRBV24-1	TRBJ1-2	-	TGTGCCACCAGTGATTTCCAGGGGATCGGCTACACCTTC	CATSDFQGIGYTF
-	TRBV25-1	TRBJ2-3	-	TGTGCCAGCAGTCGGGCACTAGACATAAGAGATACGCAGTATTTT	CASSRALDIRDTQYF
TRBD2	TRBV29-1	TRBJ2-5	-	TGCAGCGTTGAGAATAGCGGGAGAGAGACCCAGTACTTC	CSVENSGRETQYF
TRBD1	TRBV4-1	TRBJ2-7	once	TGCGCCAGCAGCCTTGGACAGGGGCAGTACGAGCAGTACTTC	CASSLGQGQYEQYF
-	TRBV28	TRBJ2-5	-	TGTGCCAGCAGTTTATTTCCGGAGATGGAGCAAGAGACCCAGTACTTC	CASSLFPEMEQETQYF
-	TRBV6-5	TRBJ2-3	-	TGTGCCAGCAGTTACTTCGGGTCTCAGGGCCCAGATACGCAGTATTTT	CASSYFGSQGPDTQYF
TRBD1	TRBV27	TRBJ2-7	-	TGTGCCAGCAGTTCGGGACAGGCTTTCTGGGAGCAGTACTTC	CASSSGQAFWEQYF